The 30 T cell receptor beta chains reported below all come from one sample, sequenced in a study of OX40 agonist ivuxolimab in advanced cancers. Assay used: immunoSEQ multiplex PCR; TCRdb lists only in-frame clones, some missing. The top ten clones hold over 5% of a sample with about 81,000 clones, about 86% of them seen once. Sequenced material: CD4+ or CD8+ T cells sorted from blood, taken in a trial of the OX40 agonist ivuxolimab. The receptors stem from an adult with an advanced solid tumor such as melanoma, head and neck, liver or kidney cancer.

This clone was seen only a few times. The V and J genes are TRBV5-1 and TRBJ1-1; D is unclear. Germline loops: CDR1 SGHRS, CDR2 YFSETQ. Trimming pared 3 bases from V and 1 base from J, leaving 7 bases between. The CDR3 has 13 residues. CDR3 residues: CASSYDGNTEAFF. CDR3 in DNA: TGCGCCAGCAGCTACGACGGGAACACTGAAGCTTTCTTT.

This rearrangement joins TRBV6-5 to TRBJ1-1; weak D call: TRBD1 (6 bases). This CDR3 is 14 amino acids long. Germline loops: CDR1 MNHEY, CDR2 SVGAGI. Trimming left V 6 bases short and J 0 bases short, with 11 bases between. CDR3 DNA sequence: TGTGCCAGCAGCCGGGGGGCAGTGAACACTGAAGCTTTCTTT. It is translated as CASSRGAVNTEAFF.

This sequence joins TRBV9 and TRBJ2-3; no reliable D call. Germline V gene sequence: CDR1 SGDLS, CDR2 YYNGEE. Trimming cost V 1 base and J 6 bases, with 9 bases left between them. The CDR3 is 13 residues long. In DNA, the CDR3 is TGTGCCAGCAGCGTATTTGCGACCGATACGCAGTATTTT. Protein: CASSVFATDTQYF.

V is TRBV15 and J is TRBJ2-7, with 7 bases lining up with TRBD2. In germline, CDR1 is LNHNV, CDR2 YYDKDF (reference sequence). V gave up 5 bases and J gave up 2 bases; unmatched junction bases: 6. The CDR3 has 14 residues. The CDR3 loop is CATSGGGSAYEQYF. CDR3 coding DNA: TGTGCCACCAGCGGGGGGGGGTCGGCCTACGAGCAGTACTTC.

This clone was recorded a few times. The chain couples TRBV6-1 to TRBJ2-3, with 7 bases lining up with TRBD2. Unmatched junction bases numbered 6, after V lost 3 bases and J lost 0 bases. The CDR3 runs 16 residues. The germline V gene encodes CDR1 MNHNS and CDR2 SASEGT. CDR3 bases: TGTGCCAGCAGTGAGCTAGCGGCCCTAAGCACAGATACGCAGTATTTT. This sequence encodes CASSELAALSTDTQYF.

V is TRBV7-3 and J is TRBJ2-2, with TRBD2 matching 7 bases. The J segment lost 7 bases and the V segment lost 5 bases, leaving 10 bases of the junction unmatched. Per the germline V gene, CDR1 is SGHTA and CDR2 is FQGTGA. The CDR3 totals 15 residues. This CDR3 is CASSRGSSGGGELFF. Written as DNA, the CDR3 is TGTGCCAGCAGCCGTGGCTCTAGCGGCGGCGGGGAGCTGTTTTTT.

The CDR3 DNA is TGTGCCAGCAGTTTAACGACAGGGTCCACTGAAGCTTTCTTT. It codes for CASSLTTGSTEAFF. J is TRBJ1-1 and V is TRBV28; TRBD1 matches at 7 bases. V lost 2 bases, J lost 4 bases, and 4 bases stayed unmatched. Germline V CDR1 and CDR2: MDHEN, SYDVKM. The CDR3 is 14 amino acids. The full variable domain, in which reference TRBV28 and TRBJ1-1 provide the parts outside the CDR3, is DVKVTQSSRYLVKRTGEKVFLECVQDMDHENMFWYRQDPGLGLRLIYFSYDVKMKEKGDIPEGYSVSREKKERFSLILESASTNQTSMYLCASSLTTGSTEAFFGQGTRLTVV.

The DNA of the CDR3 is TGTGCCAGCAGTTTAGCTCATACGCAGTATTTT. It codes for CASSLAHTQYF. This chain connects TRBV27 to TRBJ2-3; D is unclear. The V gene lost 2 bases and the J gene lost 7 bases, with 4 bases spanning the gap. Per germline, CDR1 MNHEY and CDR2 SMNVEV (reference sequence). CDR3 size: 11 residues.

V and J are TRBV27 and TRBJ1-5; D unclear. V lost 4 bases, J lost 7 bases, and 11 bases lay in between. The CDR3 spans 13 residues. Germline CDR1 is MNHEY and CDR2 is SMNVEV (reference sequence). The CDR3 bases are TGTGCCAGCAGTTGGGGAGGGAGCCAGCCCCAGCATTTT. It translates to CASSWGGSQPQHF.

The V and J genes are TRBV7-9 and TRBJ2-5; no clear D gene. The J call may be mistaken, given a closer DNA end match to TRBJ2-7. The CDR3 totals 13 residues. CDR1 is SEHNR and CDR2 is FQNEAQ in the germline V gene (reference sequence). CDR3 DNA: TGTGCCAGCAGCCACCGGGCTAGAGACGAGCAGTACTTC. Its protein product is CASSHRARDEQYF.

The CDR3 DNA reads TGTGCCAGCAGCTTACAGGAGCGTCAGCCCCAGCATTTT. Its translation: CASSLQERQPQHF. The chain has TRBV5-5 and TRBJ1-5, with D perhaps TRBD1 (5 bases). Germline V gene lookup returns CDR1 SGHKS and CDR2 YYEKEE (reference sequence). CDR3 length: 13 amino acids. V gave up 2 bases and J gave up 6 bases, with 9 bases separating them.

The V gene is TRBV4-3, the J gene TRBJ2-4; 7 positions match TRBD1. The CDR3 sequence is 16 residues long. The germline CDR1 and CDR2 sequences are LGHNA and YSLEER. The ends lost 0 bases at V and 1 base at J; junction bases unmatched: 3. DNA of the CDR3: TGCGCCAGCAGCCAAGAGATGACAGGGGCCAAAAACATTCAGTACTTC. Translation: CASSQEMTGAKNIQYF.

In regard to this clone: Germline is not matched at one junction end, which may reflect a read error. The chain employs TRBV28 and TRBJ2-3, with D unclear. The CDR3 loop spans 14 amino acids. The germline gives CDR1 MDHEN, CDR2 SYDVKM. The CDR3 is CASTLVEATDTQYF. As DNA, the CDR3 is TGTGCCAGCACTTTAGTAGAGGCCACAGATACGCAGTATTTT. The full variable domain, completed using reference TRBV28 and TRBJ2-3, is DVKVTQSSRYLVKRTGEKVFLECVQDMDHENMFWYRQDPGLGLRLIYFSYDVKMKEKGDIPEGYSVSREKKERFSLILESASTNQTSMYLCASTLVEATDTQYFGPGTRLTVL.

CDR3 residues: CASSYLLGGNTEAFF. CDR3 coding DNA: TGTGCCAGCAGTTACCTACTAGGAGGGAACACTGAAGCTTTCTTT. The chain joins TRBV6-5 to TRBJ1-1; D is uncertain. The V end lost 2 bases, the J end lost 1 base, and 11 bases lay between the germline ends. This CDR3 has 15 amino acids. The germline V gene has CDR1 MNHEY and CDR2 SVGAGI.

This sequence joins TRBV19 and TRBJ2-5; D perhaps matches TRBD1 (6 bases). The ends were cut back, 5 bases at V and 2 bases at J, with 18 bases in the middle. The CDR3 is 16 amino acids. In germline, CDR1 is LNHDA, CDR2 SQIVND (reference sequence). The CDR3 bases are TGTGCCAGTAGTTCACCCGGCAGGGGCCTACAAGAGACCCAGTACTTC. Protein product: CASSSPGRGLQETQYF.

The CDR3 reads CASSLGGTMETQYF. The CDR3 nucleotides read TGTGCCAGCAGTTTGGGCGGGACGATGGAGACCCAGTACTTC. The J gene is TRBJ2-5, the V gene TRBV28; D possibly corresponds to TRBD2 (6 bases). This CDR3 is built from 14 residues. Germline-derived CDR1 and CDR2 are MDHEN and SYDVKM. The V end lost 3 bases, the J end lost 5 bases, and 13 bases lay between the germline ends. The entire variable domain, with the rest obtained from reference TRBV28 and TRBJ2-5, is as follows: DVKVTQSSRYLVKRTGEKVFLECVQDMDHENMFWYRQDPGLGLRLIYFSYDVKMKEKGDIPEGYSVSREKKERFSLILESASTNQTSMYLCASSLGGTMETQYFGPGTRLLVL.

This chain uses TRBV7-2 with TRBJ2-3; 8 bases are shared with TRBD2. The CDR3 is 14 residues long. V gave up 4 bases and J gave up 4 bases; unmatched junction bases: 4. Germline CDR1 and CDR2: SGHTA and FQGNSA. CDR3 amino acids: CASSSGLEADTQYF. The CDR3 region has the DNA TGTGCCAGCAGCTCGGGACTAGAGGCAGATACGCAGTATTTT.

This clone was recorded a few times. The J gene is TRBJ2-1, the V gene TRBV14; 8 bases align to TRBD2. The CDR3 loop spans 17 amino acids. V dropped 5 bases and J dropped 4; count of bases not matched to a gene: 13. Germline V lookup: CDR1 SGHDN, CDR2 FVKESK. The CDR3 DNA sequence: TGTGCCAGCAGCTTCTACACAACTAGCGGAATATACAATGAGCAGTTCTTC. Translated, it gives CASSFYTTSGIYNEQFF.

This chain uses TRBV6-1 with TRBJ1-5; no definite D call. The CDR3 totals 12 residues. Germline V gene sequence: CDR1 MNHNS, CDR2 SASEGT. V lost 3 bases, J lost 5 bases, and 5 bases lay in between. This CDR3 is CASSDSYQPQHF. The CDR3 bases are TGTGCCAGCAGTGACAGTTATCAGCCCCAGCATTTT.

V usage is TRBV10-3 and J usage is TRBJ1-6, with D maybe TRBD1 (6 bases). Germline V gene lookup returns CDR1 ENHRY and CDR2 SYGVKD. The length of the CDR3 is 13 residues. Trimming removed 10 bases at V and 6 bases at J, with 13 bases between. The DNA of the CDR3 is TGTGCCACCAAACAGGGACCTAATTCACCCCTCCACTTT. The encoded protein is CATKQGPNSPLHF.

The chain links TRBV28 to TRBJ1-1; 8 bases are shared with TRBD1. The CDR3 covers 14 residues. Germline CDR1 and CDR2: MDHEN and SYDVKM. The junction had 10 bases not matched to a gene; V was cut back by 6 bases and J by 7 bases. The CDR3 here is CASRTRLGQGEAFF. CDR3 DNA: TGTGCCAGCAGAACCAGGCTCGGACAGGGTGAAGCTTTCTTT.

For the CDR3, the DNA is TGCGCCAGCAGCCAAGGCCCTAGCGGGAGGGCCGATACCGGGGAGCTGTTTTTT. Protein: CASSQGPSGRADTGELFF. V and J are TRBV4-3 and TRBJ2-2; 12 nucleotides align to TRBD2. This CDR3 comprises 18 residues. Germline values: CDR1 LGHNA, CDR2 YSLEER. V shed 1 base and J 5 bases; nucleotides not matched to a gene: 8.

The sample holds one count of this clone. The chain joins TRBV19 to TRBJ1-5, with 10 bases matching TRBD1. Germline CDR1 LNHDA, CDR2 SQIVND (reference sequence). The CDR3 spans 16 residues. The junction had 8 bases not matched to a gene; V was cut back by 7 bases and J by 2 bases. CDR3 nucleotide sequence: TGTGCCAGTAAAGATATGACAGGGGGCGGCAATCAGCCCCAGCATTTT. It specifies CASKDMTGGGNQPQHF.

This rearrangement joins TRBV28 to TRBJ2-1, with D hard to call. This CDR3 has 16 amino acids. Germline V gives CDR1 MDHEN, CDR2 SYDVKM. The V end was cut by 5 bases, the J end by 2 bases, with 16 bases between. The DNA of the CDR3 is TGTGCCAGCAGTACCCTCTGGGGATGGGCCTACAATGAGCAGTTCTTC. Translation: CASSTLWGWAYNEQFF.

J is TRBJ1-5 and V is TRBV19, with D possibly matching TRBD1 (6 bases). Trimming pared 6 bases from V and 1 base from J, leaving 10 bases between. The CDR3 extends over 14 amino acids. CDR1 and CDR2 (germline): LNHDA, SQIVND (reference sequence). The DNA for the CDR3 is TGTGCCAGTAGCTCCGGACAGAGCAATCAGCCCCAGCATTTT. Translation: CASSSGQSNQPQHF.

The chain is built from TRBV4-2 and TRBJ1-2, with no clear D. The CDR3 is 13 amino acids. Germline V lookup: CDR1 LGHNA, CDR2 YNFKEQ. V lost 6 bases and J 4 bases, leaving 12 bases between the germline ends. CDR3 sequence: CASRFSGSYGYTF. CDR3 nucleotide sequence: TGTGCCAGCAGGTTCTCAGGCTCCTATGGCTACACCTTC.

Comments on this clone: One end of the junction varies from germline; a read error may be responsible. This chain links TRBV7-7 with TRBJ1-5; D not certain. This CDR3 is 13 amino acids long. Germline assignment: CDR1 SSHAT and CDR2 FNYEAQ (reference sequence). CDR3 nucleotide sequence: TGTGCTAGCAGCTTGGACCCCAATCAGCCCCAGCATTTT. This translates into CASSLDPNQPQHF.

V and J are TRBV27 and TRBJ2-1; 13 bases align to TRBD2. The CDR3 sequence is 15 residues long. CDR1 is MNHEY, CDR2 SMNVEV, per germline (reference sequence). Trimming took 5 bases from V and 12 from J; bases not matched to a gene: 10. CDR3 DNA sequence: TGTGCCAGCAGTCAACTAGCGGGAGGGCTCTCGGGGCAGTTCTTC. Amino acid sequence: CASSQLAGGLSGQFF.

This chain links TRBV28 with TRBJ2-7; tentatively, D is TRBD1 (5 bases). The CDR3 has 16 amino acids. CDR1 is MDHEN and CDR2 is SYDVKM in the germline V gene. V lost 3 bases and J lost 6, with 21 bases in between. The CDR3 DNA follows: TGTGCCAGCAGTTTTCAATCGGGCCAGGGCCGGGTCGAGCAGTACTTC. This codes for CASSFQSGQGRVEQYF. The full variable domain, its missing parts supplied by reference TRBV28 and TRBJ2-7, is DVKVTQSSRYLVKRTGEKVFLECVQDMDHENMFWYRQDPGLGLRLIYFSYDVKMKEKGDIPEGYSVSREKKERFSLILESASTNQTSMYLCASSFQSGQGRVEQYFGPGTRLTVT.

V gene TRBV5-4 combines with J gene TRBJ2-5; possibly TRBD1 or TRBD2 for D (6 bases each). The CDR3 sequence is 15 residues long. CDR1 and CDR2 (germline): SGHNT, YYREEE (reference sequence). Between the trimmed V and J ends, which lost 0 bases and 5 bases, there was a span of 14 bases. The CDR3, as DNA: TGTGCCAGCAGCTTGGTTACGGGGGCGTGGGAGACCCAGTACTTC. Translating gives CASSLVTGAWETQYF.